This T cell receptor (beta chain) was retrieved from a study of cytomegalovirus exposure and HLA in healthy donors (dated by TCRdb to 2015 to 2018). About the study as a whole: An earlier analysis of roughly 500 of the donors reported 250 to 350 Gb of sequence data and 117 million unique TCR beta sequences from about 200 million T cells. Roughly 5 DR-DQ haplotypes were treated as single units for association and clustering because of strong linkage in the cohort. The study aimed to test whether cataloging public T cell receptors could reveal signatures of past pathogen exposure. A later analysis re-analyzed previously published TCR beta repertoires from about 730 donors and added high-resolution HLA genotyping to study TCR occurrence patterns. An early release covering 500 to 750 HLA-typed donors comprised about 320 gigabases of sequencing data and approximately 85 million unique TCR sequences. All discovery cohort repertoires had been generated using a single sequencing platform. Class I and class II HLA loci were covered by the typing at four-digit resolution. The T cell repertoires of 666 subjects were profiled by immunosequencing and related to cytomegalovirus serostatus. An earlier analysis of 500 to 650 of the donors applied high-throughput TCR beta sequencing to assess whether each TCR beta V gene segment acted as functional or pseudogenic. The later analysis used no new phenotypic data to find candidate immune exposures, relying instead on TCR beta sequences and their occurrence across donors. On average, roughly 250,000 unique TCR beta nucleotide sequences were sequenced per donor among 300 to 500 genotyped donors of the cohort, with about 17% of those sequences being non-productive. Of the 398 genotyped donors, 75% to 85% were placed in the genetic ancestry cluster associated with self-reported Caucasian donors. In addition to the first cohort of several hundred subjects, a separate validation cohort of 130 or so different subjects was used. To predict cytomegalovirus infection status, the study combined high-throughput TCR immunosequencing, statistical association of individual TCRs with disease status, and machine learning. Genome-wide SNP genotypes for about 65% of the roughly 670 donors were used in a later genetic analysis, which treated that subset as a discovery cohort. Alongside the repertoire data, information on donor age, sex, ethnicity and CMV serostatus was compiled. Typing coverage varied by locus: roughly 629-640 donors for A, B, C, DRB1 and DQB1; roughly 500 for DQA1; around 610 for DPA1; approximately 490 for DPB1. Points the paper makes about the study in general: A later analysis associated about 17,000 TCR beta sequences with specific HLA alleles at a false discovery rate of 0.05. According to a later genetic analysis, donors in an Asian-associated ancestry cluster had fewer N-insertions in productive TCRs than the roughly 670-donor mean. A later genetic analysis associated a missense DCLRE1C variant with V-gene and J-gene trimming of TCR beta chains, and an independent cohort replicated the association. Some IMGT-functional V segments, including TRBV6-2 and TRBV6-3, could not be distinguished by the 87-base-pair reads and were therefore excluded. In both the original and validation cohorts, the classifier was reported to diagnose cytomegalovirus status with high specificity and sensitivity. According to a later analysis, TCR association rates differed among HLA loci, with DRB1 alleles showing the most associated TCRs and HLA-C alleles showing the fewest. Roughly uniform sequencing depth across donors was assumed in presence/absence analyses, although this assumption may not hold. The authors suggested that the approach could potentially be extended to other disease states and immunological phenotypes. A later analysis found that most CMV-associated TCR beta chains appeared HLA-restricted, with HLA associations seemingly driven largely by CMV exposure. In vitro tests confirmed that three of the cytomegalovirus-associated TCR beta chains recognize cytomegalovirus antigens. A later analysis found that HLA-associated TCR beta chains were more clonally expanded and had lower generation probabilities than equally common non-associated chains. A group of highly shared sequence variants was considered likely to be a technical artifact of the sequencing pipeline. Assigning TCR associations to individual alleles was difficult when HLA alleles, especially DR and DQ, strongly co-occurred. The earlier analysis of 587 of the donors excluded roughly 16 rarely observed V segments, including chromosome 9 orphons, because counts were too low. Because HLA typing was missing for some donors at each locus, association tests included only the typed subset. Most TCR sequences were observed very rarely across donors, whereas some public TCRs were present in many individuals. The only immune exposure information available for the cohort was CMV serostatus. In an earlier analysis of around 600 of the donors, most TCR beta V segments appeared in productive rearrangements about 87% or about 30% of the time, broadly matching IMGT annotations. Linkage disequilibrium might explain the correlated functional status among segregating V segments, but an unknown experimental factor could not be ruled out. In the study, around 160 TCR beta chains were listed as associated with cytomegalovirus. A further reported finding was that TCR beta sequences accurately predicted the HLA-A and HLA-B alleles for most subjects in the first cohort. Several of the top co-occurrence clusters appeared to be linked to parvovirus B19, influenza, CMV and Epstein-Barr virus, according to a later analysis. This cohort had only TCR beta chains sequenced, and the lack of alpha or paired-chain data limited which features could be detected.

The library was generated by the immunoSEQ multiplex PCR assay. For the multiplex PCR, a mixture combining 60 forward primers for TCR Vbeta segments and 13 reverse primers for TCR Jbeta segments was used. The CDR3 region of rearranged TCR beta genes was amplified from genomic DNA by a multiplex PCR assay. Amplified TCR beta libraries were sequenced as 87-base-pair reads on the Illumina HiSeq System. In the original analysis: A later analysis counted approximately 84 million unique TCR beta chains across the 640 or so repertoires, and roughly 11 million of these chains were shared by at least two donors. To remove PCR and sequencing errors, raw reads were error-corrected and collapsed into unique sequences using a nearest-neighbor algorithm that merged closely related sequences. Alignment of CDR3 sequences to IMGT reference sequences was used to assign V, D and J gene segments. For a sequence to be retained, a match of at least six nucleotides to both a V gene segment and a J gene segment was required. A rearrangement was called productive if the CDR3 had no stop codons and remained in frame with V and J, and every other rearrangement was called non-productive. CDR3 was defined by IMGT convention, running from the second conserved V-encoded cysteine to the conserved J-encoded phenylalanine. Sequences without an unambiguous match to a single V gene segment were excluded from the earlier analysis of 587 of the donors. An earlier analysis of roughly 590 of the donors called V segments functional above 56.7% productive rearrangements and segregating when the between-donor standard deviation exceeded 5%. A statistical classification framework was built for diagnosing cytomegalovirus status from the catalog of TCR beta chain sequences. V and J gene assignment, in a later analysis, came from comparing TCR nucleotide sequences with IMGT/GENE-DB human TR gene sequences. Using the TCRdist pipeline, a later analysis assigned CDR3 sequences along with most-parsimonious VDJ recombination scenarios. In a later analysis, each TCR beta chain was defined by its CDR3 amino acid sequence together with its V-gene family, and reads lacking a unique V-gene family were excluded. A later analysis removed 592 highly shared, low-generation-probability nucleotide sequences to deal with suspected cross-contamination and a sequencing artifact. For each public chain, a later analysis derived a clonal expansion index from normalized ranks of inferred template counts within each repertoire. In a later analysis, generation probabilities were computed with a VDJ recombination model fitted to out-of-frame rearrangements, and the resulting probabilities were checked against IGoR. In a later analysis, TCR-TCR, TCR-HLA and TCR-CMV co-occurrence was scored with hypergeometric tests, and a repertoire-size bias correction was applied to TCR pairs. A later analysis estimated false discovery rates by permuting HLA or CMV assignments 20 times. In a later analysis, co-occurring TCRs were grouped with DBSCAN, and TCRdist sequence similarity was added when clustering was performed within HLA-allele-positive subsets. For co-occurrence clustering, repertoires with fewer than 30,000 or more than 120,000 public chains were excluded, along with about five repertoires with anomalous nucleotide sharing. The table comes from immuneACCESS by way of TCRdb, which keeps in-frame sequences with V and J called. Part of the clones is missing from these tables; in studies checked, under half for an unresolved V gene and the rest for unknown reasons. V and J calls and clone size are copied from that table; D and trimming were computed from the DNA. The sample table lists 150,000 to 200,000 clones, 75% of them with a count of one. The top ten hold about 10% of the sample.

The cohort consisted of 670 or so healthy bone marrow donors. All cohort members were sampled while nominally healthy, although unrecorded immune exposures were likely present. The donor was CMV seropositive and was included in the group of some 290 seropositive cohort members. A peripheral blood sample was provided by each donor, and peripheral blood mononuclear cells were used for TCR beta sequencing. The Qiagen DNeasy Blood Extraction Kit was used to extract genomic DNA from the blood cell samples. Details on this clone: What this receptor recognizes is not known. Base qualities are not provided; no much larger clone lies one nucleotide away.

The CDR3 runs 15 amino acids, cysteine and phenylalanine included. The read is trimmed to its CDR3 DNA, 45 bases read in frame from base 1. From a lookup of the germline V gene, CDR1 and CDR2 are MGHRA and YSYEKL. At the junction V is shortened by 6 bases and J by 2 bases, with 14 bases in between. Sequences were obtained from PBMCs. This chain is built from TRBV4-1 and TRBJ1-5, and the D gene may be TRBD1, 5 bases matching. The sequence was collected from a man between 18 and 29 years old in good health and CMV-seropositive. The CDR3 in this case is CASRSYSGGNQPQHF. The sequenced DNA: TGCGCCAGCAGGTCCTACTCGGGGGGCAATCAGCCCCAGCATTTT.